A single sample is the source of the 26 T cell receptor beta chains below, sequenced in a study of blood T cell repertoires in COVID-19. Method: immunoSEQ multiplex PCR; TCRdb's copy keeps in-frame clones and lacks some. The data show more than 85,000 clones, with roughly 80% seen just once and 20% to 30% held by the top ten. The sequenced material came from peripheral blood. These receptors were collected from a man older than 75 with active or convalescent COVID-19.

The rearrangement links TRBV19 to TRBJ2-3; D may be TRBD2 (5 bases). V lost 8 bases and J 2 bases, leaving 8 bases between the germline ends. The CDR3 covers 12 residues. Per germline, CDR1 LNHDA and CDR2 SQIVND (reference sequence). Here the CDR3 reads CASEGPTDTQYF. Here the CDR3 DNA reads TGTGCCAGTGAGGGCCCCACAGATACGCAGTATTTT.

This chain joins TRBV18 and TRBJ1-1; D is perhaps TRBD1 (6 bases). CDR1 is KGHSH and CDR2 is LQKENI in the germline V gene. This CDR3 has 13 residues. The V end lost 6 bases, the J end lost 3 bases, and 11 bases lay between the germline ends. The CDR3, as DNA: TGTGCCAGCTCTGCAGGGGAAGACACTGAAGCTTTCTTT. As protein: CASSAGEDTEAFF.

This chain uses TRBV7-2 with TRBJ2-7; perhaps TRBD1 as D (6 bases). Looked up from germline, CDR1 is SGHTA and CDR2 is FQGNSA. With 5 bases removed from V and 2 bases from J, the gap between germline ends came to 10 bases. CDR3 length: 13 amino acids. In nucleotides, the CDR3 is TGTGCCAGCAGCCGGGACAAAACCTACGAGCAGTACTTC. It yields the protein CASSRDKTYEQYF.

There are a few counts of this clone. The chain employs TRBV3-1 (or the pseudogene TRBV3-2) and TRBJ1-4; no clear D. Germline V gene data show CDR1 as LGHDT and CDR2 as YNNKEL (reference sequence). The V gene lost 4 bases and the J gene lost 0 bases, with 3 bases spanning the gap. This CDR3 region has 13 residues. The DNA for the CDR3 is TGTGCCAGCAGCCCTACAACTAATGAAAAACTGTTTTTT. Amino acids: CASSPTTNEKLFF.

The rearrangement uses TRBV14 and TRBJ1-4; D is perhaps TRBD1 (6 bases). This CDR3 has 15 amino acids. Germline V gene lookup returns CDR1 SGHDN and CDR2 FVKESK. V shed 4 bases and J shed 4 bases, with 13 bases lying between them. The CDR3 region has the DNA TGTGCCAGCAGCCGTAGGACAGAAAGTAATGAAAAACTGTTTTTT. It is translated as CASSRRTESNEKLFF.

The V call is TRBV13, the J call TRBJ1-5; perhaps TRBD1 as D (5 bases). Trimming removed 2 bases at V and 7 bases at J, with 12 bases between. The CDR3 extends over 14 amino acids. CDR1 PRHDT and CDR2 FYEKMQ come from the germline V gene (reference sequence). CDR3 region: CASSLSLGGQPQHF. As DNA, the CDR3 is TGTGCCAGCAGCTTATCACTCGGGGGACAGCCCCAGCATTTT. The full variable domain, rest sourced from reference TRBV13 and TRBJ1-5, is AAGVIQSPRHLIKEKRETATLKCYPIPRHDTVYWYQQGPGQDPQFLISFYEKMQSDKGSIPDRFSAQQFSDYHSELNMSSLELGDSALYFCASSLSLGGQPQHFGDGTRLSIL.

The J gene is TRBJ2-7, the V gene TRBV27; the match to TRBD1 covers 10 bases. This CDR3 is built from 17 residues. CDR1 MNHEY and CDR2 SMNVEV come from the germline V gene (reference sequence). Germline trimming cut 7 bases from V and 4 bases from J; bases unmatched to any gene: 16. In nucleotides, the CDR3 is TGTGCCAGCATCCATTGGGTACGGGACAGGGGTAGGTACGAGCAGTACTTC. Translating it yields CASIHWVRDRGRYEQYF.

For the CDR3, the DNA is TGTGCCAGCAGTTCGGACAGGGTGGGAAGAGCTTTCTTT. Protein product: CASSSDRVGRAFF. J is TRBJ1-1 and V is TRBV6-1; 8 bases match TRBD1. This CDR3 has 13 residues. CDR1 and CDR2 (germline): MNHNS, SASEGT. The V segment lost 5 bases and the J segment 10 bases; nucleotides outside the gene matches: 9.

The CDR3 DNA is TGTGCCAGCAGTGGGGGAGGGGTGCAAGCAACTAATGAAAAACTGTTTTTT. It encodes CASSGGGVQATNEKLFF. The gene calls are TRBV2 and TRBJ1-4; D is perhaps TRBD1 (5 bases). Germline V lookup: CDR1 SNHLY, CDR2 FYNNEI. CDR3 length: 17 amino acids. V lost 4 bases and J 0 bases, leaving 15 bases between the germline ends.

This chain links TRBV7-9 with TRBJ1-2; D is unresolved. Germline CDR1 reads SEHNR; CDR2 reads FQNEAQ (reference sequence). The CDR3 has 12 amino acids. V lost 1 base and J 5 bases, leaving 5 bases between the germline ends. CDR3 sequence reads: CASSLGVYGYTF. As DNA, the CDR3 is TGTGCCAGCAGCTTAGGAGTATATGGCTACACCTTC.

The rearrangement links TRBV14 to TRBJ1-1; tentatively, D is TRBD1 (5 bases). This CDR3 has 15 amino acids. Germline V CDR1 and CDR2: SGHDN, FVKESK. V was cut by 4 bases and J by 0 bases, with 12 bases left in between. The CDR3 spells CASSRGGGLNTEAFF. The CDR3 DNA sequence: TGTGCCAGCAGCCGCGGGGGGGGTTTGAACACTGAAGCTTTCTTT.

The rearrangement joins TRBV3-1 (or the pseudogene TRBV3-2) to TRBJ1-6; 12 bases fit TRBD1. The V and J ends lost 1 base and 10 bases, in that order; junction bases with no gene match: 17. The CDR3 totals 20 residues. Germline CDR1 reads LGHDT; CDR2 reads YNNKEL (reference sequence). DNA of the CDR3: TGTGCCAGCAGCCAAGTTGGGACAGGGGGCTTTTACCCACCCAGGTCACCCCTCCACTTT. This encodes CASSQVGTGGFYPPRSPLHF.

This chain uses TRBV9 with TRBJ1-3; D may be TRBD1 (6 bases). V lost 2 bases to trimming and J lost 4 bases, with 19 bases between them. This CDR3 contains 17 residues. Looked up from germline, CDR1 is SGDLS and CDR2 is YYNGEE. The CDR3 region has the DNA TGTGCCAGCAGCGTTGGGGTACAGGGATTTCGAGGAAACACCATATATTTT. It is translated as CASSVGVQGFRGNTIYF.

This chain links TRBV27 with TRBJ2-7; TRBD1 matches 9 bases. Germline CDR1 MNHEY, CDR2 SMNVEV (reference sequence). The V and J ends lost 1 base and 0 bases, in that order; junction bases with no gene match: 4. This CDR3 region has 16 residues. Written as DNA, the CDR3 is TGTGCCAGCAGTTTATTCGGGACAGGGTTCTCCTACGAGCAGTACTTC. Its translation is CASSLFGTGFSYEQYF.

This chain joins TRBV6-6 and TRBJ1-5, with unresolved D. The germline V gene has CDR1 MNHNY and CDR2 SVGAGI (reference sequence). The CDR3 is made up of 11 amino acids. Trimming shortened V by 7 bases and J by 9 bases, and 10 bases separated the two germline ends. For the CDR3, the DNA is TGTGCCAGCAAAAGTGAGTCGCCCCAGCATTTT. Protein: CASKSESPQHF.

The rearrangement links TRBV24-1 to TRBJ1-1; a possible D gene is TRBD1 (6 bases). Trimming pared 8 bases from V and 0 bases from J, leaving 21 bases between. The CDR3 is 17 amino acids. The germline CDR1 and CDR2 sequences are KGHDR and SFDVKD. The DNA of the CDR3 is TGTGCCACCACTAGGTGGGGGCGCGTAGGCATGAACACTGAAGCTTTCTTT. Amino acid sequence: CATTRWGRVGMNTEAFF.

The V call is TRBV6-5, the J call TRBJ2-7; D might be TRBD1 (5 bases). With 5 bases removed from V and 0 bases from J, the gap between germline ends came to 11 bases. The CDR3 has 14 amino acids. CDR1 is MNHEY, CDR2 SVGAGI, per germline. CDR3 amino acids: CASSLTVSSYEQYF. DNA for the CDR3: TGTGCCAGCAGTCTGACAGTCAGCTCCTACGAGCAGTACTTC.

The chain couples TRBV9 to TRBJ1-2, with 7 bases fitting TRBD1. The CDR3 totals 15 residues. V dropped 3 bases and J dropped 3; count of bases not matched to a gene: 8. The germline CDR1 and CDR2 sequences are SGDLS and YYNGEE. CDR3 nucleotides: TGTGCCAGCAGCGCCGACAGGGCACAATACTATGGCTACACCTTC. Translation: CASSADRAQYYGYTF.

This chain links TRBV5-6 with TRBJ1-2; D not certain. This CDR3 region has 13 residues. Trimming took off 1 base at V and 6 bases at J, with 10 bases between the two ends. Germline CDR1 and CDR2: SGHDT and YYEEEE. DNA of the CDR3: TGTGCCAGCAGCTTGCGGGGATTTCATGGCTACACCTTC. It yields the protein CASSLRGFHGYTF.

The chain recombines TRBV19 with TRBJ1-2; D is unclear. Germline loops: CDR1 LNHDA, CDR2 SQIVND (reference sequence). This CDR3 comprises 14 residues. Between the trimmed V and J ends, which lost 1 base and 0 bases, there was a span of 6 bases. In DNA form, the CDR3 reads TGTGCCAGTAGTATAGTCGCAGCTAACTATGGCTACACCTTC. Translated: CASSIVAANYGYTF.

The V call is TRBV5-5, the J call TRBJ1-2; D is possibly TRBD1 (6 bases). V was clipped by 2 bases and J by 4 bases, with 12 bases between them. Germline-derived CDR1 and CDR2 are SGHKS and YYEKEE (reference sequence). The CDR3 consists of 14 residues. For the CDR3, the DNA is TGTGCCAGCAGCTTCTTCTGGACAGCCTATGGCTACACCTTC. Encoded protein: CASSFFWTAYGYTF.

The V gene is TRBV5-6, the J gene TRBJ2-3, with TRBD1 matching over 7 bases. This CDR3 comprises 14 residues. V was clipped by 4 bases and J by 4 bases; unmatched bases: 6. The V gene's germline CDR1 is SGHDT and CDR2 YYEEEE. The CDR3 sequence is CASSPETGADTQYF. CDR3 nucleotides: TGTGCCAGCAGCCCGGAAACAGGGGCAGATACGCAGTATTTT.

Remarks on this clone: The junction departs from the called germline gene at one end, perhaps through a read error. This chain joins TRBV7-7 and TRBJ2-3; 7 bases map to TRBD2. This CDR3 is 20 amino acids long. In germline, CDR1 is SSHAT, CDR2 FNYEAQ (reference sequence). The CDR3 coding sequence is TGTGCTAGCAGCTTAGCGCTTGACGTCCGGGGGGACCTTCCTTCAGATACGCAGTATTTT. It encodes CASSLALDVRGDLPSDTQYF.

This clone appeared a single time. The J gene is TRBJ1-4, the V gene TRBV29-1, with D perhaps TRBD1 (5 bases). CDR1 SQVTM and CDR2 ANQGSEA come from the germline V gene. CDR3 length: 14 amino acids. Trimming cost V 4 bases and J 1 base, with 10 bases left between them. Here the CDR3 DNA reads TGCAGCGTTGCAGGGCTCGGAACTAATGAAAAACTGTTTTTT. Translating gives CSVAGLGTNEKLFF.

This clone was seen a few times. The rearrangement joins TRBV3-1 (or the pseudogene TRBV3-2) to TRBJ1-1; TRBD1 aligns across 7 bases. Looked up from germline, CDR1 is LGHDT and CDR2 is YNNKEL (reference sequence). This CDR3 has 15 residues. The junction had 4 bases not matched to a gene; V was cut back by 2 bases and J by 1 base. CDR3 sequence: CASSQFGTANTEAFF. The CDR3 coding sequence is TGTGCCAGCAGCCAATTCGGGACAGCGAACACTGAAGCTTTCTTT.

CDR3 sequence reads: CASRTGQSYGYTF. In nucleotides, the CDR3 is TGTGCCAGCAGGACCGGACAGTCCTATGGCTACACCTTC. This chain links TRBV6-5 with TRBJ1-2, with D possibly being TRBD1 (6 bases). CDR1 is MNHEY and CDR2 is SVGAGI in the germline V gene. The CDR3 totals 13 residues. The V and J ends lost 6 bases and 4 bases respectively, with 12 bases between them.